This T cell receptor beta chain was obtained from a study of T cell responses to AZD1222 COVID-19 vaccine. The germline gives CDR1 MNHEY, CDR2 SVGEGT. The germline V and J ends were trimmed by 5 bases and 1 base, with 17 bases remaining between them. The CDR3 is made up of 16 amino acids. Assay: immunoSEQ multiplex PCR; the TCRdb copy retains only in-frame clones and omits some. Among 110,000 or so clones listed, approximately 86% were seen once. The rearrangement links TRBV6-2 or TRBV6-3 to TRBJ1-1, with D unresolved. The source of this sequence is an adult in good health. The specimen was peripheral blood, collected on day 0 of AZD1222 vaccination. The CDR3 DNA follows: TGTGCCAGCAGTGACCTGGAGCGGAGACAGAACACTGAAGCTTTCTTT. Translation: CASSDLERRQNTEAFF.